One TCR beta chain is described in this entry. Its antigen is still unknown. Trimming removed 1 base at V and 11 bases at J, with 11 bases between. This CDR3 spans 13 amino acids. Germline CDR1 reads SGHDN; CDR2 reads FVKESK. TCRdb called the 5' RACE reads again in MiXCR, with one record for every CDR3 protein. The data contain 400,000 to 500,000 distinct CDR3 sequences, around 18% of them singletons. This entry belongs to a study of T-cell memory formation after mild COVID-19. Overall study results and limits: Cross-reactive memory apparently joined, as some responding clones appeared in pre-infection memory. CD4+ bias marked clones expanding day 15 to 37, unlike balanced contracting clones.

The sample taken for sequencing was PBMCs or a T cell subset sorted from them (not recorded which). The receptor was derived from an adult woman who had mild COVID-19 (a few samples of this study predate the infection). Cell type and time point are not known. This chain connects TRBV14 to TRBJ1-4; TRBD1 is a possible D gene (6 bases). For the CDR3, the DNA is TGTGCCAGCAGCCAAGTAATAGGGGGGAAACTGTTTTTT. It is translated as CASSQVIGGKLFF.